The 29 T cell receptor beta chains in this list originate from one sample, sequenced in a study of blood T cell repertoires in COVID-19. Only in-frame clones appear in the TCRdb table, and some are missing; sequencing was by immunoSEQ multiplex PCR. The sample records hundreds of thousands of clones, 88% being singletons. The specimen was PBMCs or T cells enriched from blood (not recorded which). The receptors shown here come from a woman aged 35 to 49 with acute COVID-19.

This chain joins TRBV29-1 and TRBJ1-4; 7 bases are a match to TRBD1. Germline V gene lookup returns CDR1 SQVTM and CDR2 ANQGSEA. CDR3 size: 13 residues. The junction had 2 bases not matched to a gene; V was cut back by 2 bases and J by 5 bases. CDR3 nucleotide sequence: TGCAGCGTTGAACCCAGGGGGAATGAAAAACTGTTTTTT. Translation: CSVEPRGNEKLFF.

The rearrangement links TRBV5-1 to TRBJ2-2; D is possibly TRBD1 (6 bases). The germline V and J ends were trimmed by 0 bases and 3 bases, with 6 bases remaining between them. The CDR3 length is 14 residues. Per germline, CDR1 SGHRS and CDR2 YFSETQ. The CDR3 region has the DNA TGCGCCAGCAGCTTGGCAGGGGACACCGGGGAGCTGTTTTTT. As protein: CASSLAGDTGELFF.

The chain couples TRBV18 to TRBJ1-2, with a possible D match to TRBD1 (6 bases). V lost 3 bases, J lost 7 bases, and 12 bases lay in between. Germline CDR1 KGHSH, CDR2 LQKENI. The length of the CDR3 is 13 residues. The chain's CDR3 is CASSPGGGFGYTF. The CDR3 DNA reads TGTGCCAGCTCACCGGGAGGGGGGTTTGGCTACACCTTC.

Notes on this clone: This specimen includes other DNA sequences encoding the same CDR3. The V gene is TRBV4-1, the J gene TRBJ1-2; the D gene is possibly TRBD1 (6 bases). Trimming removed 1 base from V and 4 bases from J, with 10 bases in between. CDR3 length: 14 residues. Germline-derived CDR1 and CDR2 are MGHRA and YSYEKL. The CDR3 bases are TGCGCCAGCAGCCAAGTCACAGGGAGCTATGGCTACACCTTC. This translates into CASSQVTGSYGYTF.

The V gene is TRBV6-2 or TRBV6-3, the J gene TRBJ2-7; the match to TRBD2 covers 9 bases. This CDR3 region has 19 residues. Per the germline V gene, CDR1 is MNHEY and CDR2 is SVGEGT. With 0 bases clipped from V and 4 bases from J, the junction kept 16 bases outside the gene matches. In DNA form, the CDR3 reads TGTGCCAGCAGTTACTCTTTGAGAAATAGCGGGGGACATAGTTACGAGCAGTACTTC. Its protein product is CASSYSLRNSGGHSYEQYF.

This rearrangement joins TRBV6-5 to TRBJ1-2; TRBD1 agrees at 9 bases. Germline-derived CDR1 and CDR2 are MNHEY and SVGAGI. The CDR3 sequence is 15 residues long. V shed 6 bases, J shed 5 bases, and the junction held 10 bases outside the gene matches. The CDR3 region has the DNA TGTGCCAGCAGACAACCAAAGGGACAGGGTTATGGCTACACCTTC. It specifies CASRQPKGQGYGYTF.

This clone appeared once. The chain joins TRBV5-8 to TRBJ1-5; the match to TRBD1 covers 8 bases. Per germline, CDR1 SGHTS and CDR2 YDEGEE. J gave up 0 bases and V 1 base, and 6 bases lay outside the gene matches. The CDR3 has 17 amino acids. In nucleotides, the CDR3 is TGTGCCAGCAGCTTGAACAGGGGGAGGTATAGCAATCAGCCCCAGCATTTT. It is translated as CASSLNRGRYSNQPQHF.

V is TRBV11-3 and J is TRBJ2-3, with D unresolved. This CDR3 has 13 residues. Germline loops: CDR1 SGHNT, CDR2 YENEEA. Deletions cut 5 bases from V and 0 bases from J, with 6 bases between. The CDR3 coding sequence is TGTGCCAGCAGCCCACTTAGCACAGATACGCAGTATTTT. It specifies CASSPLSTDTQYF. Looking up the rest from reference TRBV11-3 and TRBJ2-3 gives the full variable domain: EAGVVQSPRYKIIEKKQPVAFWCNPISGHNTLYWYLQNLGQGPELLIRYENEEAVDDSQLPKDRFSAERLKGVDSTLKIQPAELGDSAVYLCASSPLSTDTQYFGPGTRLTVL.

The chain joins TRBV6-1 to TRBJ2-5; TRBD2 agrees at 8 bases. Looked up from germline, CDR1 is MNHNS and CDR2 is SASEGT. The CDR3 loop spans 15 amino acids. V dropped 6 bases and J dropped 3; count of bases not matched to a gene: 9. The CDR3 reads CASRVGLAGEETQYF. The CDR3 bases are TGTGCCAGCAGGGTGGGTCTAGCGGGTGAAGAGACCCAGTACTTC.

The chain links TRBV19 to TRBJ1-2, with D maybe TRBD1 (5 bases). V was trimmed by 5 bases and J by 8 bases, leaving 15 bases between them. Germline values: CDR1 LNHDA, CDR2 SQIVND (reference sequence). This CDR3 comprises 13 residues. CDR3 sequence reads: CASSPGQGTGYTF. CDR3 in DNA: TGTGCCAGTAGTCCAGGGCAGGGCACGGGCTACACCTTC.

V gene TRBV7-8 combines with J gene TRBJ1-4; 7 bases match TRBD1. V trimming: 5 bases; J trimming: 8 bases; junction bases outside the gene matches: 11. This CDR3 comprises 15 residues. The V gene's germline CDR1 is SGHVS and CDR2 FQNEAQ. The CDR3 sequence: CASSRSGQLAEKLFF. In DNA form, the CDR3 reads TGTGCCAGCAGCAGATCGGGACAGCTCGCGGAAAAACTGTTTTTT.

Of note for this clone: This CDR3 is also generated by other DNA sequences in the sample. This sequence joins TRBV27 and TRBJ1-2; D not resolved. Trimming shortened V by 0 bases and J by 4 bases, and 6 bases separated the two germline ends. This CDR3 spans 13 amino acids. CDR1 MNHEY and CDR2 SMNVEV come from the germline V gene (reference sequence). The CDR3 DNA follows: TGTGCCAGCAGTTTATCTGGGCTCTATGGCTACACCTTC. It codes for CASSLSGLYGYTF.

V gene TRBV19 combines with J gene TRBJ2-2, with TRBD1 as a possible D gene (5 bases). The CDR3 spans 15 residues. V lost 7 bases and J lost 7, with 19 bases in between. CDR1 LNHDA and CDR2 SQIVND come from the germline V gene (reference sequence). DNA of the CDR3: TGTGCCAGTAAAGCCCAGGGCTCGTTAGTCGGGGAGCTGTTTTTT. This sequence encodes CASKAQGSLVGELFF.

This rearrangement joins TRBV11-2 to TRBJ1-2; tentatively, D is TRBD1 (5 bases). This CDR3 comprises 13 residues. The germline V and J ends were trimmed by 0 bases and 9 bases, with 11 bases remaining between them. CDR1 and CDR2 (germline): SGHAT, FQNNGV. CDR3 amino acids: CASSLDLGARYTF. CDR3 sequence (DNA): TGTGCCAGCAGCTTAGACCTAGGGGCGCGCTACACCTTC.

The chain recombines TRBV7-2 with TRBJ2-7; TRBD1 matches 7 bases. The CDR3 runs 14 residues. Germline CDR1 reads SGHTA; CDR2 reads FQGNSA. J gave up 7 bases and V 5 bases, and 11 bases lay outside the gene matches. CDR3 in amino acids: CASSPYDRVGEQYF. CDR3 nucleotides: TGTGCCAGCAGCCCCTACGACAGGGTGGGGGAGCAGTACTTC.

V and J are TRBV5-1 and TRBJ2-1; a possible D gene is TRBD2 (6 bases). With 5 bases removed from V and 3 bases from J, the gap between germline ends came to 12 bases. The CDR3 totals 14 residues. Germline loops: CDR1 SGHRS, CDR2 YFSETQ. CDR3 in amino acids: CASSSGESYNEQFF. As DNA, the CDR3 is TGCGCCAGCAGTTCGGGGGAGAGCTACAATGAGCAGTTCTTC.

V and J are TRBV7-8 and TRBJ2-7; 14 nucleotides align to TRBD2. There are 15 residues in the CDR3. J gave up 7 bases and V 1 base, and 3 bases lay outside the gene matches. Germline V gene lookup returns CDR1 SGHVS and CDR2 FQNEAQ. As DNA, the CDR3 is TGTGCCAGCAGCTTAGGACTAGCGGGGGGGTTAGAGCAGTACTTC. Its protein product is CASSLGLAGGLEQYF.

The chain couples TRBV10-3 to TRBJ1-1; D unclear. The V and J ends lost 4 bases and 1 base respectively, with 7 bases between them. This CDR3 comprises 13 residues. Germline lookup yields CDR1 ENHRY and CDR2 SYGVKD. CDR3 nucleotide sequence: TGTGCCATCAGTGGGGAGCCGAACACTGAAGCTTTCTTT. As protein: CAISGEPNTEAFF.

The V and J genes are TRBV19 and TRBJ2-7; perhaps TRBD1 as D (6 bases). Germline V gene sequence: CDR1 LNHDA, CDR2 SQIVND (reference sequence). This CDR3 comprises 14 residues. The V end lost 5 bases, the J end lost 4 bases, and 15 bases lay between the germline ends. In nucleotides, the CDR3 is TGTGCCAGTAGTCGCAGGGGTATACTGTACGAGCAGTACTTC. Protein product: CASSRRGILYEQYF.

V is TRBV28 and J is TRBJ2-5; TRBD1 matches 9 bases. V shed 6 bases, J shed 4 bases, and the junction held 9 bases outside the gene matches. The CDR3 has 15 amino acids. Looked up from germline, CDR1 is MDHEN and CDR2 is SYDVKM. This chain's CDR3 is CASSRPGQGRETQYF. The CDR3 bases are TGTGCCAGCAGCAGACCGGGACAGGGTCGAGAGACCCAGTACTTC.

This chain links TRBV5-1 with TRBJ2-3; 11 positions agree with TRBD1. After removal of 7 bases from V and 4 bases from J, the junction contained 5 bases not matched to a gene. Germline V gene sequence: CDR1 SGHRS, CDR2 YFSETQ. The CDR3 runs to 14 residues. This chain's CDR3 is CASWDRGIADTQYF. CDR3 sequence (DNA): TGCGCCAGCTGGGACAGGGGGATCGCAGATACGCAGTATTTT.

V gene TRBV5-1 combines with J gene TRBJ2-3, with 10 bases aligning to TRBD2. V was clipped by 2 bases and J by 5 bases; unmatched bases: 5. The CDR3 totals 15 residues. The germline gives CDR1 SGHRS, CDR2 YFSETQ. CDR3 sequence (DNA): TGCGCCAGCAGCTTAAGCGGGGGGGTTGGAGATACGCAGTATTTT. Protein: CASSLSGGVGDTQYF.

V usage is TRBV7-9 and J usage is TRBJ2-7; TRBD2 agrees at 11 bases. This CDR3 has 14 amino acids. V gave up 8 bases and J gave up 4 bases; unmatched junction bases: 7. Germline V gives CDR1 SEHNR, CDR2 FQNEAQ (reference sequence). The CDR3 region has the DNA TGTGCCAGCGGGCTAGCGGGGGGAATGTACGAGCAGTACTTC. This encodes CASGLAGGMYEQYF.

The chain carries TRBV14 and TRBJ1-1; D perhaps matches TRBD1 (6 bases). CDR1 and CDR2 (germline): SGHDN, FVKESK. This CDR3 is built from 13 residues. Trimming removed 0 bases at V and 11 bases at J, with 13 bases between. The CDR3 sequence is CASSQDLRTVAFF. For the CDR3, the DNA is TGTGCCAGCAGCCAAGATCTCCGGACAGTCGCTTTCTTT.

The chain uses TRBV5-4 and TRBJ1-2; D might be TRBD1 (5 bases). Trimming removed 0 bases from V and 6 bases from J, with 9 bases in between. CDR1 SGHNT and CDR2 YYREEE come from the germline V gene (reference sequence). The CDR3 contains 13 residues. In nucleotides, the CDR3 is TGTGCCAGCAGCTTGGCTCAGGGTAATGGCTACACCTTC. Translation: CASSLAQGNGYTF.

The chain employs TRBV6-4 and TRBJ2-4, with D hard to call. CDR3 length: 15 residues. Per germline, CDR1 MRHNA and CDR2 SNTAGT. V lost 3 bases, J lost 0 bases, and 9 bases lay in between. CDR3: CASSDRLVAKNIQYF. The CDR3 nucleotides are TGTGCCAGCAGTGATCGTCTAGTAGCCAAAAACATTCAGTACTTC.

The rearrangement uses TRBV5-6 and TRBJ2-1; TRBD2 matches 8 bases. V gave up 4 bases and J gave up 0 bases; unmatched junction bases: 6. There are 16 residues in the CDR3. The germline CDR1 and CDR2 sequences are SGHDT and YYEEEE. CDR3 nucleotide sequence: TGTGCCAGCAGCCCAATAGCGGGGAGCTCCTACAATGAGCAGTTCTTC. It is translated as CASSPIAGSSYNEQFF.

The V and J genes are TRBV7-2 and TRBJ2-3; maybe TRBD2 (5 bases). CDR1 and CDR2 (germline): SGHTA, FQGNSA. The CDR3 totals 16 residues. V was pared by 6 bases and J by 6 bases, with 22 bases between. CDR3 sequence (DNA): TGTGCCAGCAGGCCGAGAGGCCTAGCCCAGGCGGATACGCAGTATTTT. Its protein is CASRPRGLAQADTQYF. The variable domain in full, completed from reference TRBV7-2 and TRBJ2-3, reads GAGVSQSPSNKVTEKGKDVELRCDPISGHTALYWYRQSLGQGLEFLIYFQGNSAPDKSGLPSDRFSAERTGGSVSTLTIQRTQQEDSAVYLCASRPRGLAQADTQYFGPGTRLTVL.

CDR3 sequence: CASSLVPEFHSGNTIYF. The CDR3, as DNA: TGTGCCAGCAGCTTAGTTCCGGAGTTCCACTCTGGAAACACCATATATTTT. The V call is TRBV7-9, the J call TRBJ1-3; D unresolved. Germline lookup yields CDR1 SEHNR and CDR2 FQNEAQ (reference sequence). The CDR3 extends over 17 amino acids. Trimming removed 1 base at V and 0 bases at J, with 13 bases between.